Listed here are 17 T cell receptor beta chains from one sample, sequenced in a study of cytomegalovirus exposure and HLA in healthy donors. 13 Jbeta primers and 60 Vbeta primers were used for the PCR. Assay used: immunoSEQ multiplex PCR; TCRdb lists only in-frame clones, some missing. The repertoire holds 180,000 or so clones, with about two thirds as singletons. The specimen sequenced was PBMCs. The source is a human donor in good health.

This sequence joins TRBV6-5 and TRBJ1-5, with a possible D match to TRBD1 (6 bases). CDR1 is MNHEY, CDR2 SVGAGI, per germline. The CDR3 runs to 14 residues. The V end lost 5 bases, the J end lost 7 bases, and 15 bases lay between the germline ends. The CDR3 region is CASSEVQGIQPQHF. For the CDR3, the DNA is TGTGCCAGCAGTGAAGTACAGGGTATACAGCCCCAGCATTTT.

V gene TRBV7-2 combines with J gene TRBJ2-5; 7 bases are a match to TRBD1. The germline CDR1 and CDR2 sequences are SGHTA and FQGNSA. V dropped 0 bases and J dropped 5; count of bases not matched to a gene: 12. The length of the CDR3 is 17 residues. The CDR3 bases are TGTGCCAGCAGCTTAGCGGGTTTGGGCAGGGGGAAGGAGACCCAGTACTTC. This sequence encodes CASSLAGLGRGKETQYF.

V and J are TRBV19 and TRBJ1-2; D not resolved. The germline CDR1 and CDR2 sequences are LNHDA and SQIVND (reference sequence). Trimming stripped 6 bases from V and 2 bases from J, with 4 bases between. The CDR3 runs 11 residues. The CDR3, as DNA: TGTGCCAGTAGACAGAACTATGGCTACACCTTC. It codes for CASRQNYGYTF.

The chain joins TRBV2 to TRBJ1-3, with D uncertain. This CDR3 spans 14 amino acids. V lost 7 bases to trimming and J lost 4 bases, with 14 bases between them. Germline values: CDR1 SNHLY, CDR2 FYNNEI. In DNA form, the CDR3 reads TGTGCCAGCACCAGGTCCTCCTCGGGAAACACCATATATTTT. This codes for CASTRSSSGNTIYF. The full variable domain, rest sourced from reference TRBV2 and TRBJ1-3, is EPEVTQTPSHQVTQMGQEVILRCVPISNHLYFYWYRQILGQKVEFLVSFYNNEISEKSEIFDDQFSVERPDGSNFTLKIRSTKLEDSAMYFCASTRSSSGNTIYFGEGSWLTVV.

The rearrangement links TRBV21-1 to TRBJ1-6; the DNA was not used to check the table's D call, TRBD1. TRBV21-1 is a recognized pseudogene. The CDR3 is made up of 15 amino acids. The CDR3 DNA reads as TGTGCCAGCAGCAACCACAGGGGGTGGAATTCACCCCTCCACTTT. Protein sequence: CASSNHRGWNSPLHF.

The chain has TRBV5-1 and TRBJ1-6; D perhaps matches TRBD1 (5 bases). Germline V lookup: CDR1 SGHRS, CDR2 YFSETQ. The CDR3 runs to 14 residues. With 5 bases removed from V and 14 bases from J, the gap between germline ends came to 20 bases. CDR3 DNA: TGCGCCAGCAGTTACCTTGGGGGGGGTGAGGCCCTCCACTTT. Its translation: CASSYLGGGEALHF.

This chain joins TRBV5-6 and TRBJ1-5; D might be TRBD1 (6 bases). Germline V gene lookup returns CDR1 SGHDT and CDR2 YYEEEE. Trimming removed 2 bases from V and 6 bases from J, with 9 bases in between. CDR3 length equals 13 residues. CDR3 nucleotides: TGTGCCAGCAGCTTAACAGGGATTCAGCCCCAGCATTTT. Its protein is CASSLTGIQPQHF.

This chain uses TRBV2 with TRBJ1-6; the D gene is possibly TRBD1 (5 bases). V was clipped by 5 bases and J by 11 bases, with 10 bases between them. CDR3 length: 12 residues. Germline CDR1 and CDR2: SNHLY and FYNNEI. CDR3 in DNA: TGTGCCAGCAGTTGGGAGGGGCCACCCCTCCACTTT. Translated, it gives CASSWEGPPLHF.

This clone was seen more than once but under ten times. This chain links TRBV6-5 with TRBJ1-6; D uncertain. The germline V gene encodes CDR1 MNHEY and CDR2 SVGAGI. V was trimmed by 3 bases and J by 9 bases, leaving 9 bases between them. The CDR3 sequence is 13 residues long. CDR3 protein: CASSYSSSSPLHF. The DNA of the CDR3 is TGTGCCAGCAGTTATTCTTCTTCTTCACCCCTCCACTTT.

The V call is TRBV7-2, the J call TRBJ2-5; the D gene is possibly TRBD2 (5 bases). Germline-derived CDR1 and CDR2 are SGHTA and FQGNSA. The CDR3 loop spans 13 amino acids. Trimming stripped 2 bases from V and 5 bases from J, with 9 bases between. CDR3 amino acids: CASSLLGGETQYF. In nucleotides, the CDR3 is TGTGCCAGCAGCTTATTGGGCGGGGAGACCCAGTACTTC.

The chain couples TRBV5-4 to TRBJ1-4, with 7 positions matching TRBD1. The CDR3 has 14 residues. The germline V gene has CDR1 SGHNT and CDR2 YYREEE (reference sequence). V dropped 4 bases and J dropped 5; count of bases not matched to a gene: 5. CDR3 nucleotides: TGTGCCAGCAGCCGGGGACAGCCGAATGAAAAACTGTTTTTT. This sequence encodes CASSRGQPNEKLFF.

The chain employs TRBV9 and TRBJ2-5, with TRBD2 matching over 7 bases. The CDR3 runs 15 residues. With 0 bases clipped from V and 1 base from J, the junction kept 3 bases outside the gene matches. CDR1 is SGDLS and CDR2 is YYNGEE in the germline V gene. The CDR3 sequence: CASSVGGGIQETQYF. The CDR3 nucleotides read TGTGCCAGCAGCGTAGGGGGGGGGATCCAAGAGACCCAGTACTTC.

V is TRBV6-5 and J is TRBJ2-7; a possible D gene is TRBD1 (6 bases). Germline V gene lookup returns CDR1 MNHEY and CDR2 SVGAGI. Between the trimmed V and J ends, which lost 4 bases and 4 bases, there was a span of 17 bases. This CDR3 has 15 residues. CDR3 DNA: TGTGCCAGCAGTTTCGGACAGTCGCAGGGGTACGAGCAGTACTTC. Encoded protein: CASSFGQSQGYEQYF.

Only a few counts were recorded for this clone. The CDR3 here is CASSPETGVDTEAFF. The DNA of the CDR3 is TGTGCCAGCAGCCCTGAGACAGGGGTGGACACTGAAGCTTTCTTT. This chain joins TRBV7-9 and TRBJ1-1; 8 bases agree with TRBD1. The length of the CDR3 is 15 residues. After removal of 5 bases from V and 3 bases from J, the junction contained 8 bases not matched to a gene. Germline values: CDR1 SEHNR, CDR2 FQNEAQ (reference sequence).

This clone has a handful of counts. The chain links TRBV19 to TRBJ1-2; D perhaps matches TRBD1 (6 bases). Germline CDR1 is LNHDA and CDR2 is SQIVND (reference sequence). The V and J ends lost 10 bases and 8 bases respectively, with 17 bases between them. The CDR3 covers 12 residues. This chain's CDR3 is CAIPAGEGGYTF. CDR3 nucleotide sequence: TGTGCCATCCCCGCAGGGGAAGGAGGCTACACCTTC.

The chain couples TRBV27 to TRBJ2-7; D might be TRBD2 (6 bases). This CDR3 comprises 14 residues. The V gene's germline CDR1 is MNHEY and CDR2 SMNVEV (reference sequence). V was cut by 0 bases and J by 1 base, with 7 bases left in between. CDR3 in amino acids: CASSLSEGSYEQYF. The CDR3 bases are TGTGCCAGCAGTTTATCGGAGGGGTCCTACGAGCAGTACTTC.

This chain links TRBV6-4 with TRBJ1-2; D may be TRBD1 (6 bases). CDR3 length: 15 amino acids. V lost 7 bases, J lost 0 bases, and 15 bases lay in between. Germline V lookup: CDR1 MRHNA, CDR2 SNTAGT. CDR3 bases: TGTGCCAGCATCAAACCGACAGGTTCTAACTATGGCTACACCTTC. Translating gives CASIKPTGSNYGYTF.